This T cell receptor (beta chain) was sequenced in a study of blood T cell repertoires in COVID-19. Study context: COVID-19 samples collected from the United States, Italy and Spain covered acute and convalescent phases.

Under the authors' procedure: Estimated nucleated cell counts came from reference gene primer amplification. Generated by immunoSEQ multiplex PCR, the TCRdb table keeps only in-frame clones and is missing some. The V and J calls and clone size come from that table; D and trimming were worked out from the DNA. The sample includes about 170,000 clones, 65% to 80% of them seen just once. Per the germline V gene, CDR1 is KGHDR and CDR2 is SFDVKD. The length of the CDR3 is 15 residues. V gave up 3 bases and J gave up 3 bases, with 13 bases separating them. Sequenced input: peripheral blood. The chain carries TRBV24-1 and TRBJ2-5, with D hard to call. The receptor's source is a man in his 60s with acute or convalescent COVID-19. The chain's CDR3 is CATSDQFTAEETQYF. The CDR3 DNA reads as TGTGCCACCAGTGATCAATTTACAGCCGAAGAGACCCAGTACTTC.